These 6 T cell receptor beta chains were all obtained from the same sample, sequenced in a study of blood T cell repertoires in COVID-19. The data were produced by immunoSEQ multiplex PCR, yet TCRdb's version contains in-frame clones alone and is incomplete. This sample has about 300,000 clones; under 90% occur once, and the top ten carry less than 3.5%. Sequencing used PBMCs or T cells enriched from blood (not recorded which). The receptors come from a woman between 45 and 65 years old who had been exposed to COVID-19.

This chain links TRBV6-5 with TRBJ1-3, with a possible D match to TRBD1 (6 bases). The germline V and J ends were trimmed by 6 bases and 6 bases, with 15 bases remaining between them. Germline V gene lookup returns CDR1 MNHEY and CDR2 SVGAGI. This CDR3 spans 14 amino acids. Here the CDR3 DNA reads TGTGCCAGCAGGAGCTACAGGGATTCAAACACCATATATTTT. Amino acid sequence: CASRSYRDSNTIYF.

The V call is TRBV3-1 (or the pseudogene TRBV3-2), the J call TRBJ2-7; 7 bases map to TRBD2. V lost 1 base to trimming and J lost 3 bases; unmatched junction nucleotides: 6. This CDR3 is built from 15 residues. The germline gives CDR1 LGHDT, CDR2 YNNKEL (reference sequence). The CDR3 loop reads CASSQVRGVNYEQYF. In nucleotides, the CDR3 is TGTGCCAGCAGCCAAGTTCGGGGGGTGAACTACGAGCAGTACTTC.

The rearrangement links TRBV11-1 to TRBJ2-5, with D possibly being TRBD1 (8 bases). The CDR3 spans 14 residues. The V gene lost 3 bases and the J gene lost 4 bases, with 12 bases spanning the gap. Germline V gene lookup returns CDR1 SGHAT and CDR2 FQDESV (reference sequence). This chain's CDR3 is CASSLYRGGETQYF. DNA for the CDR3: TGTGCCAGCAGCTTGTACAGGGGGGGAGAGACCCAGTACTTC.

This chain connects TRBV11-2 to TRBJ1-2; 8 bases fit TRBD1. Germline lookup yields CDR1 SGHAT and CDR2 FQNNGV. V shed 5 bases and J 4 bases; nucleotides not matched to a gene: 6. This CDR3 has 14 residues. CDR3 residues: CASSPRQGIYGYTF. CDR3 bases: TGTGCCAGCAGCCCGAGACAGGGGATCTATGGCTACACCTTC.

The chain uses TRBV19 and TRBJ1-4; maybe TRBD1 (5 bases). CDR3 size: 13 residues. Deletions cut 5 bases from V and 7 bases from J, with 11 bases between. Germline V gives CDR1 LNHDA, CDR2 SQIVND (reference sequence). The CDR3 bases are TGTGCCAGTAGTGTAGGACATCCTGAAAAACTGTTTTTT. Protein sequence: CASSVGHPEKLFF.

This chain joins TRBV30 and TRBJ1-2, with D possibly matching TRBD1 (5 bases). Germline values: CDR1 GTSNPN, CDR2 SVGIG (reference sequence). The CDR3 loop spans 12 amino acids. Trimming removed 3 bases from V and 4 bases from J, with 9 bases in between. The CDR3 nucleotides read TGTGCCTGGAGGGGGGGTGGCTATGGCTACACCTTC. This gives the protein CAWRGGGYGYTF.